The rows below give T cell receptor beta chains drawn from one sample of a study of Graves' ophthalmopathy and Graves' hyperthyroidism. TCRdb processed the multiplex PCR reads anew with MiXCR; each CDR3 protein has one entry. The sample holds about 420,000 distinct CDR3 sequences, around 21% seen once. The material sequenced was peripheral blood. Receptor source: a woman aged 18-29 years with stable Graves' hyperthyroidism. The CDR3 runs from the conserved cysteine through the conserved F or W. The D gene is left open where the match is weak. Clone size is shown for a subset of rows, as once, few, many or a class of expanded clone.

abundance: once; j_gene: TRBJ1-1; d_gene: NA; v_gene: TRBV20-1; CDR3nt: TGCAGTGCTAGCGAGGGTCCTTACACTGAAGCTTTCTTT; CDR3aa: CSASEGPYTEAFF
abundance: many; j_gene: TRBJ2-7; d_gene: NA; v_gene: TRBV12-3/TRBV12-4; CDR3nt: TGTGCCAGCAGTTTACAGGCCCTCGAGCAGTACTTC; CDR3aa: CASSLQALEQYF
abundance: many; j_gene: TRBJ1-1; d_gene: TRBD1; v_gene: TRBV7-3; CDR3nt: TGTGCCAGCAGCTCTCGGACAGGAGAAGCTTTCTTT; CDR3aa: CASSSRTGEAFF
abundance: many; j_gene: TRBJ2-7; d_gene: NA; v_gene: TRBV12-3/TRBV12-4; CDR3nt: TGTGCCAGCAGTTTTACTGAGATCGAGCAGTACTTC; CDR3aa: CASSFTEIEQYF
abundance: NA; j_gene: TRBJ2-5; d_gene: TRBD1; v_gene: TRBV12-3/TRBV12-4; CDR3nt: TGTGCCAGCAGAGTCAAGGGGGCGTGGGAGACCCAGTACTTC; CDR3aa: CASRVKGAWETQYF
abundance: NA; j_gene: TRBJ2-5; d_gene: TRBD2; v_gene: TRBV29-1; CDR3nt: TGCAGCGTTGACGGGAGGGAGACCCAGTACTTC; CDR3aa: CSVDGRETQYF
abundance: many; j_gene: TRBJ2-7; d_gene: NA; v_gene: TRBV7-8; CDR3nt: TGTGCCAGCAGCTTATATAAGGGTGCCTACGAGCAGTACTTC; CDR3aa: CASSLYKGAYEQYF
abundance: NA; j_gene: TRBJ2-2; d_gene: TRBD1; v_gene: TRBV7-9; CDR3nt: TGTGCCAGCAGCTTCGGGACAGGGTACGACGGGGAGCTGTTTTTT; CDR3aa: CASSFGTGYDGELFF
abundance: many; j_gene: TRBJ2-6; d_gene: NA; v_gene: TRBV7-8; CDR3nt: TGTGCCAGCAGCACCAGCCGGGTGACTGGGGCCAACGTCCTGACTTTC; CDR3aa: CASSTSRVTGANVLTF
abundance: many; j_gene: TRBJ2-6; d_gene: NA; v_gene: TRBV4-2; CDR3nt: TGTGCCAGCAGCCCCCGGCTTTGGGTGGCAGGGAGAAGCTCTGGGGCCAACGTCCTGACTTTC; CDR3aa: CASSPRLWVAGRSSGANVLTF
abundance: NA; j_gene: TRBJ2-5; d_gene: NA; v_gene: TRBV12-3/TRBV12-4; CDR3nt: TGTGCCAGCAGCACGACACGCGGGACCCAGTACTTC; CDR3aa: CASSTTRGTQYF
abundance: NA; j_gene: TRBJ2-7; d_gene: NA; v_gene: TRBV6-2/TRBV6-3; CDR3nt: TGTGCCAGCAGTTACTCGATGAGGAAGGGAGCCTACGAGCAGTACTTC; CDR3aa: CASSYSMRKGAYEQYF
abundance: many; j_gene: TRBJ2-5; d_gene: TRBD1; v_gene: TRBV9; CDR3nt: TGTGCCAGCAGCGTACATGGGGGACAGGGAGAGGAGACCCAGTACTTC; CDR3aa: CASSVHGGQGEETQYF
abundance: many; j_gene: TRBJ2-7; d_gene: NA; v_gene: TRBV4-3; CDR3nt: TGCGCCAGCAGCCGGGTGAGGGGGTATGACTACGAGCAGTACTTC; CDR3aa: CASSRVRGYDYEQYF
abundance: few; j_gene: TRBJ1-5; d_gene: NA; v_gene: TRBV5-5; CDR3nt: TGTGCCAGCAGCCCGGACGGCGTTAGCAATCAGCCCCAGCATTTT; CDR3aa: CASSPDGVSNQPQHF
abundance: many; j_gene: TRBJ1-2; d_gene: NA; v_gene: TRBV29-1; CDR3nt: TGCAGCGTTGTGCGGGGGGACTATGGCTACACCTTC; CDR3aa: CSVVRGDYGYTF
abundance: many; j_gene: TRBJ1-6; d_gene: TRBD1; v_gene: TRBV20-1; CDR3nt: TGCAGTGCTAGACCGACCGGGACAGATAATTCACCCCTCCACTTT; CDR3aa: CSARPTGTDNSPLHF
abundance: many; j_gene: TRBJ2-7; d_gene: TRBD1; v_gene: TRBV20-1; CDR3nt: TGCAGTGCTCCCCCGGGACAGTCCTACGAGCAGTACTTC; CDR3aa: CSAPPGQSYEQYF
abundance: many; j_gene: TRBJ1-5; d_gene: NA; v_gene: TRBV12-3/TRBV12-4; CDR3nt: TGTGCCAGCAGTGCCTGGAATCAGCCCCAGCATTTT; CDR3aa: CASSAWNQPQHF
abundance: many; j_gene: TRBJ2-7; d_gene: NA; v_gene: TRBV6-1; CDR3nt: TGTGCCAGCAGTGAAGTGGTGACTAGCTCCTACGAGCAGTACTTC; CDR3aa: CASSEVVTSSYEQYF
abundance: many; j_gene: TRBJ1-3; d_gene: NA; v_gene: TRBV7-2; CDR3nt: TGTGCCAGCAGCCCGGCGAGCTCTGGAAACACCATATATTTT; CDR3aa: CASSPASSGNTIYF
abundance: many; j_gene: TRBJ1-6; d_gene: NA; v_gene: TRBV7-2; CDR3nt: TGTGCCAGCAGCCCTAGCGGGGATTCACCCCTCCACTTT; CDR3aa: CASSPSGDSPLHF